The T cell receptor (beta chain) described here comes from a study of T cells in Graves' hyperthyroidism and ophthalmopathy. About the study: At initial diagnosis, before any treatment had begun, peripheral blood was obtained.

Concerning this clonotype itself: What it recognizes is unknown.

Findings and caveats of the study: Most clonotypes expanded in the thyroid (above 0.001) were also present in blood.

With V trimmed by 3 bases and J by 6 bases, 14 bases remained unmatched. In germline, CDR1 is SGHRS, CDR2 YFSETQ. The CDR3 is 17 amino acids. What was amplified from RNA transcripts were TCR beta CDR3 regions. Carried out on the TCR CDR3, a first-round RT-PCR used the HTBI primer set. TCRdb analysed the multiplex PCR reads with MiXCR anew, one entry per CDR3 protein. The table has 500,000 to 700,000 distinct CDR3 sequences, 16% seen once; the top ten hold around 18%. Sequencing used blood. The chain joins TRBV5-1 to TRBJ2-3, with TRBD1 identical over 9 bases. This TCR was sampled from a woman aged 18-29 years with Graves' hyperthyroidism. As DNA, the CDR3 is TGCGCCAGCAGCTGGGGGGTCTGGACAGGGGATCGTGATACGCAGTATTTT. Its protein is CASSWGVWTGDRDTQYF.